This entry describes one T cell receptor (beta chain). Antigen: not known. The data originate from a study of identifying expanded T cells in peripheral blood. V lost 0 bases, J lost 2 bases, and 12 bases lay in between. CDR1 is SGHRS, CDR2 YFSETQ, per germline. The length of the CDR3 is 15 residues. During the collection period, no donor immune events like infections were recorded. Study results and limitations: Technical replicates showed roughly 1.2 changed clones; approximately two weeks 15 to 20; four weeks 19. Clone count variance between approximately 2-week samples rose with total template count.

TCRdb keeps only in-frame clones here, not all; method: immunoSEQ multiplex PCR. The sample records about 86,000 clones, around 83% being singletons. This chain connects TRBV5-1 to TRBJ2-7; D may be TRBD1 (5 bases). The TCR sequence derives from a person aged 18 to 70 in good health. The source material was blood. The CDR3 DNA reads TGCGCCAGCAGCTTGGCCTCAGGGATTACCTACGAGCAGTACTTC. Encoded protein: CASSLASGITYEQYF.